Ten or more counts support the clone carrying this TCR beta chain. The CDR3 has 16 residues. V lost 7 bases and J lost 7; bases outside the gene matches: 13. Looked up from germline, CDR1 is MNHNS and CDR2 is SASEGT. TCRdb used MiXCR to reprocess the 5' RACE reads, holding one entry per CDR3 protein. The data hold 200,000 to 250,000 distinct CDR3 sequences, with 5.5% to 8% observed a single time. The data were obtained in a study of identical twins. These data are also associated with another study on yellow fever vaccine responses in identical twins.

The source material was memory (CD45RO+) T cells sorted from blood. The chain employs TRBV6-1 and TRBJ2-1; 10 bases are a match to TRBD2. The TCR was taken from a woman in her late teens or twenties in good health. CDR3: CASTNGRASGRNEQFF. In nucleotides, the CDR3 is TGTGCCAGCACCAACGGGAGGGCTAGCGGGAGAAATGAGCAGTTCTTC.